This TCR beta chain was sequenced during a study of blood T cell repertoires in COVID-19. Study-level information: COVID-19 samples, acute and convalescent, were from the United States, Italy and Spain. Sample material is recorded as cDNA or gDNA derived from T cells, B-cell-depleted T cells, or PBMCs.

The germline V and J ends were trimmed by 4 bases and 2 bases, with 9 bases remaining between them. Germline V CDR1 and CDR2: SGHNT, YYREEE (reference sequence). The CDR3 sequence is 13 residues long. Clones were sequenced by immunoSEQ multiplex PCR, and TCRdb holds only the in-frame ones, with some missing. The sample includes approximately 240,000 clones, less than 90% of them seen just once. The chain joins TRBV5-4 to TRBJ1-2; unclear D gene. Sequenced sample: peripheral blood. This TCR derives from a woman aged 60-70 years who had recovered from COVID-19. CDR3 loop: CASSATGNYGYTF. The DNA of the CDR3 is TGTGCCAGCAGCGCGACGGGAAACTATGGCTACACCTTC. Combining the CDR3 with reference TRBV5-4 and TRBJ1-2 gives the whole variable domain ETGVTQSPTHLIKTRGQQVTLRCSSQSGHNTVSWYQQALGQGPQFIFQYYREEENGRGNFPPRFSGLQFPNYSSELNVNALELDDSALYLCASSATGNYGYTFGSGTRLTVV.